This T cell receptor (beta chain) was captured by sequencing in a study of T cells after yellow fever vaccination. Study outcomes and limitations: CD4 and CD8 compartments shared a small share of clonotypes.

This CDR3 has 14 amino acids. Germline assignment: CDR1 DFQATT and CDR2 SNEGSKA (reference sequence). The V end was cut by 6 bases, the J end by 0 bases, with 12 bases between. This clonotype was seen a few times. Its antigen remains unknown. One entry per CDR3 protein, called by TCRdb with MiXCR from the 5' RACE reads. The sample lists approximately 580,000 distinct CDR3 sequences, roughly 17% seen once, with 15% to 20% in the top ten. The chain carries TRBV20-1 and TRBJ1-3; D unresolved. The clonotype originates from a man aged 18-30 years who received the YFV17D yellow fever vaccine. Specimen: PBMCs, collected less than 6 days after the first yellow fever vaccination. DNA for the CDR3: TGCAGTGCCGAGGGTTACGTCTCTGGAAACACCATATATTTT. This sequence encodes CSAEGYVSGNTIYF.